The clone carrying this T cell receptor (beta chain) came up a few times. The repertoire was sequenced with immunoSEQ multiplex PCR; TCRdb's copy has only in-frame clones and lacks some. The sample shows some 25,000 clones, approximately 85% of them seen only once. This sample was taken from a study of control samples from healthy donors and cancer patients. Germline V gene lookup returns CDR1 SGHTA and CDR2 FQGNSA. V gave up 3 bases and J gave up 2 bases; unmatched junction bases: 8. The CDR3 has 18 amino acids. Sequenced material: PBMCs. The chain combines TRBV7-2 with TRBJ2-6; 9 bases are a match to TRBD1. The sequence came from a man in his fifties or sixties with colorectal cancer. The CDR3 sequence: CASSFGQGYTAGANVLTF. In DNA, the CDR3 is TGTGCCAGCAGCTTCGGACAGGGGTATACGGCTGGGGCCAACGTCCTGACTTTC.